Following are 23 T cell receptor beta chains from one sample sequenced in a study of beta chain features in type 1 diabetes. The study's findings and limits: Type 1 diabetes patients showed a moderate but significant shortening of TCRB CDR3s in all four CD4+ subsets.

The authors reverse transcribed all of the isolated RNA, so sequencing captured expressed TCRB transcripts. Method: immunoSEQ multiplex PCR; TCRdb's copy keeps in-frame clones and lacks some. The sample lists 300,000 to 450,000 clones, roughly 9.8% seen once, with about 0.6% in the top ten. Their antigens are not known. The specimen was central memory CD4+ T cells from blood. These receptors were obtained from a man under 40 with type 1 diabetes.

The chain combines TRBV28 with TRBJ2-2; D may be TRBD1 (6 bases). This CDR3 comprises 15 residues. The V and J ends lost 4 bases and 2 bases respectively, with 11 bases between them. CDR1 is MDHEN, CDR2 SYDVKM, per germline. The CDR3 region has the DNA TGTGCCAGCAGTTCTGGACAGCTAAACACCGGGGAGCTGTTTTTT. It encodes CASSSGQLNTGELFF.

V is TRBV7-2 and J is TRBJ1-3, with D possibly being TRBD1 (6 bases). Germline CDR1 is SGHTA and CDR2 is FQGNSA. Trimming took off 5 bases at V and 6 bases at J, with 11 bases between the two ends. This CDR3 comprises 13 residues. The CDR3, as DNA: TGTGCCAGCAGCCCCGCAGGGGAAAACACCATATATTTT. It encodes CASSPAGENTIYF. The entire variable domain, with the rest obtained from reference TRBV7-2 and TRBJ1-3, is as follows: GAGVSQSPSNKVTEKGKDVELRCDPISGHTALYWYRQSLGQGLEFLIYFQGNSAPDKSGLPSDRFSAERTGGSVSTLTIQRTQQEDSAVYLCASSPAGENTIYFGEGSWLTVV.

The CDR3 reads CASTREPGLAGGEQFF. The CDR3 region has the DNA TGCGCCAGCACCCGAGAACCGGGACTAGCGGGAGGTGAGCAGTTCTTC. The rearrangement joins TRBV5-1 to TRBJ2-1; 15 nucleotides line up with TRBD2. Germline trimming cut 6 bases from V and 9 bases from J; bases unmatched to any gene: 10. CDR1 SGHRS and CDR2 YFSETQ come from the germline V gene. This CDR3 region has 16 residues.

This clone was observed a few times. The chain links TRBV4-1 to TRBJ1-1; 8 bases line up with TRBD1. The CDR3 is 15 residues long. From germline, CDR1 is MGHRA and CDR2 YSYEKL. J was trimmed by 0 bases and V by 4 bases; bases with no gene match: 4. The CDR3 DNA follows: TGCGCCAGCAGCCGGGACAGGACCTTGAACACTGAAGCTTTCTTT. It yields the protein CASSRDRTLNTEAFF.

This clone was seen more than once but under ten times. The V gene is TRBV7-2, the J gene TRBJ2-1; possibly TRBD2 for D (6 bases). The CDR3 totals 14 residues. Between the trimmed V and J ends, which lost 5 bases and 7 bases, there was a span of 15 bases. Germline CDR1 and CDR2: SGHTA and FQGNSA. The CDR3 sequence is CASSGGTWGNEQFF. The CDR3 DNA sequence: TGTGCCAGCAGCGGAGGGACCTGGGGGAATGAGCAGTTCTTC.

This clone came up many times. The gene calls are TRBV6-5 and TRBJ2-5; D gene unclear. CDR1 and CDR2 (germline): MNHEY, SVGAGI. This CDR3 has 15 residues. With 2 bases removed from V and 5 bases from J, the gap between germline ends came to 15 bases. In nucleotides, the CDR3 is TGTGCCAGCAGTTACCAGAACTCAGGTGGGGAGACCCAGTACTTC. Amino acid sequence: CASSYQNSGGETQYF.

This clone has more than one count but fewer than ten. The gene calls are TRBV7-8 and TRBJ1-1; the D is unclear. Germline loops: CDR1 SGHVS, CDR2 FQNEAQ. The CDR3 totals 15 residues. Trimming removed 0 bases from V and 4 bases from J, with 12 bases in between. CDR3: CASSLAAPPGTEAFF. The CDR3 DNA reads as TGTGCCAGCAGCTTAGCGGCCCCCCCGGGCACTGAAGCTTTCTTT.

The chain employs TRBV6-1 and TRBJ2-5; no definite D call. This CDR3 region has 11 residues. Germline values: CDR1 MNHNS, CDR2 SASEGT. Trimming stripped 2 bases from V and 10 bases from J, with 8 bases between. The CDR3 nucleotides are TGTGCCAGCAGTGAAATTACCCTCCAGTACTTC. It codes for CASSEITLQYF.

This clone was seen only a few times. The chain couples TRBV7-3 to TRBJ1-3; TRBD1 matches at 8 bases. CDR1 is SGHTA and CDR2 is FQGTGA in the germline V gene. V gave up 6 bases and J gave up 1 base; unmatched junction bases: 8. The CDR3 length is 16 residues. Here the CDR3 DNA reads TGTGCCAGCAGTCGAGGACAGGGCAGGTCTGGAAACACCATATATTTT. Translation gives CASSRGQGRSGNTIYF.

This clone has a handful of counts. The chain couples TRBV7-2 to TRBJ2-1; no clear D gene. The CDR3 has 12 residues. Between the trimmed V and J ends, which lost 5 bases and 7 bases, there was a span of 9 bases. CDR1 is SGHTA and CDR2 is FQGNSA in the germline V gene. This CDR3 reads CASSLQRNEQFF. The CDR3 nucleotides read TGTGCCAGCAGCCTACAGAGGAATGAGCAGTTCTTC.

This clone was detected a few times. The chain combines TRBV9 with TRBJ1-5; D is possibly TRBD1 (5 bases). The CDR3 length is 15 residues. V was cut by 2 bases and J by 0 bases, with 9 bases left in between. The germline gives CDR1 SGDLS, CDR2 YYNGEE. CDR3 coding DNA: TGTGCCAGCAGCGTGAGAGGGGATAGCAATCAGCCCCAGCATTTT. This encodes CASSVRGDSNQPQHF. The whole variable domain, remainder taken from reference TRBV9 and TRBJ1-5, is DSGVTQTPKHLITATGQRVTLRCSPRSGDLSVYWYQQSLDQGLQFLIQYYNGEERAKGNILERFSAQQFPDLHSELNLSSLELGDSALYFCASSVRGDSNQPQHFGDGTRLSIL.

This clone has ten or more counts. The chain employs TRBV10-3 and TRBJ2-1; D is unresolved. CDR3 size: 12 residues. Trimming removed 3 bases at V and 10 bases at J, with 10 bases between. Germline-derived CDR1 and CDR2 are ENHRY and SYGVKD. CDR3 in DNA: TGTGCCATCAGTGATAACCAAAGAGAGCAGTTCTTC. Translation: CAISDNQREQFF.

The chain links TRBV9 to TRBJ2-5, with 9 bases that match TRBD2. The length of the CDR3 is 15 residues. V was pared by 4 bases and J by 5 bases, with 9 bases of the junction left unmatched. Germline V gene data show CDR1 as SGDLS and CDR2 as YYNGEE. For the CDR3, the DNA is TGTGCCAGCAGCTCCGGCGCGGGAGGGAGGGAGACCCAGTACTTC. Translating it yields CASSSGAGGRETQYF.

This clone showed up just a few times. At the DNA level, this CDR3 is encoded by other sequences in the same sample as well. The chain employs TRBV29-1 and TRBJ2-7; TRBD2 might be the D (6 bases). This CDR3 has 14 amino acids. The V end was cut by 6 bases, the J end by 5 bases, with 20 bases between. Looked up from germline, CDR1 is SQVTM and CDR2 is ANQGSEA. The CDR3 nucleotides read TGCAGCGTAGAACCGGGTCGGGAGAAGCACGAGCAGTACTTC. Protein sequence: CSVEPGREKHEQYF.

The chain has TRBV12-5 and TRBJ1-2; TRBD1 matches 7 bases. V was clipped by 1 base and J by 11 bases; unmatched bases: 10. Germline V CDR1 and CDR2: LGHNT, FRNRAP. This CDR3 has 14 residues. This CDR3 is CASGLGTGTVGYTF. For the CDR3, the DNA is TGTGCTAGTGGTTTGGGAACCGGGACAGTGGGTTACACCTTC.

A few counts support this clone. V usage is TRBV6-1 and J usage is TRBJ2-7, with 9 bases that match TRBD1. This CDR3 has 14 amino acids. Germline V gene lookup returns CDR1 MNHNS and CDR2 SASEGT. V lost 6 bases and J lost 4; bases outside the gene matches: 7. The CDR3 sequence: CASRKPGQGYEQYF. The CDR3 DNA follows: TGTGCCAGCAGGAAACCGGGACAGGGTTACGAGCAGTACTTC.

Comment on this clone: A junction end diverges from the germline sequence, so it may reflect a read error. The chain joins TRBV10-2 to TRBJ2-2, with D possibly TRBD2 on 5 matching bases. This CDR3 is 17 amino acids long. The germline V gene has CDR1 WSHSY and CDR2 SAAADI. This CDR3 is CASSETEPTPGTGKLFF. The DNA of the CDR3 is TGCGCCAGCAGTGAGACTGAGCCGACCCCGGGCACCGGGAAGCTGTTTTTT.

This clone has a handful of counts. V and J are TRBV28 and TRBJ2-5; possibly TRBD1 for D (5 bases). The V gene's germline CDR1 is MDHEN and CDR2 SYDVKM. CDR3 length: 11 amino acids. V lost 2 bases, J lost 13 bases, and 11 bases lay in between. CDR3 amino acids: CASSLVGVWYF. CDR3 nucleotide sequence: TGTGCCAGCAGTTTAGTAGGGGTATGGTACTTC.

This clone was recorded a few times. The chain couples TRBV6-1 to TRBJ2-1; D is ambiguous. This CDR3 spans 14 amino acids. V was shortened by 2 bases and J by 5 bases, with 10 bases between the two germline ends. The germline V gene has CDR1 MNHNS and CDR2 SASEGT. CDR3 nucleotide sequence: TGTGCCAGCAGTGAATTTTCGCTCGACAATGAGCAGTTCTTC. It yields the protein CASSEFSLDNEQFF.

This clone was found a few times. The chain joins TRBV18 to TRBJ1-1; a weak D match, TRBD1 (5 bases). Looked up from germline, CDR1 is KGHSH and CDR2 is LQKENI. Trimming pared 2 bases from V and 6 bases from J, leaving 13 bases between. The CDR3 spans 14 residues. CDR3 nucleotides: TGTGCCAGCTCACCAGCGCAGGGTAGGTCTGAAGCTTTCTTT. This gives the protein CASSPAQGRSEAFF.

The chain couples TRBV4-1 to TRBJ1-4, with 10 bases identical to TRBD1. Germline-derived CDR1 and CDR2 are MGHRA and YSYEKL. The trim removed 1 base at V and 5 bases at J, leaving 10 bases unmatched. The CDR3 is 18 residues long. The CDR3 spells CASSQVIIGTGVNEKLFF. The CDR3 DNA follows: TGCGCCAGCAGCCAAGTTATTATTGGGACAGGGGTAAATGAAAAACTGTTTTTT.

This clone was seen only a few times. The chain employs TRBV5-8 and TRBJ1-1; D not resolved. The CDR3 sequence is 12 residues long. Trimming pared 6 bases from V and 1 base from J, leaving 7 bases between. Per the germline V gene, CDR1 is SGHTS and CDR2 is YDEGEE. The CDR3 DNA sequence: TGTGCCAGCACTAGGGAGAACACTGAAGCTTTCTTT. Its protein is CASTRENTEAFF.

This rearrangement joins TRBV29-1 to TRBJ1-1; D gene unclear. Germline V gene lookup returns CDR1 SQVTM and CDR2 ANQGSEA. This CDR3 is 11 amino acids long. V lost 4 bases, J lost 3 bases, and 6 bases lay in between. The CDR3 region is CSVGVYTEAFF. CDR3 sequence (DNA): TGCAGCGTTGGGGTTTACACTGAAGCTTTCTTT.